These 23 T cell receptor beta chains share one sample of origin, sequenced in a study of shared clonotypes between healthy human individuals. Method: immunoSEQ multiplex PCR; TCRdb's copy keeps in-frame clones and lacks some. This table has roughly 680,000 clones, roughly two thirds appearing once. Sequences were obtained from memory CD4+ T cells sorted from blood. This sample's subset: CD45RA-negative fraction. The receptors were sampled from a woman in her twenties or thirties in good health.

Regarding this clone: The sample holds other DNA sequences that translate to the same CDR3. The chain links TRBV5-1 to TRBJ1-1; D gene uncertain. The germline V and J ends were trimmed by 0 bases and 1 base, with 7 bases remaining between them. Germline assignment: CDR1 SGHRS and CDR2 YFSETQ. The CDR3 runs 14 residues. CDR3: CASSLDTANTEAFF. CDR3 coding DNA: TGCGCCAGCAGCTTGGATACGGCGAACACTGAAGCTTTCTTT. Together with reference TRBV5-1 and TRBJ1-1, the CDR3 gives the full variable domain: KAGVTQTPRYLIKTRGQQVTLSCSPISGHRSVSWYQQTPGQGLQFLFEYFSETQRNKGNFPGRFSGRQFSNSRSEMNVSTLELGDSALYLCASSLDTANTEAFFGQGTRLTVV.

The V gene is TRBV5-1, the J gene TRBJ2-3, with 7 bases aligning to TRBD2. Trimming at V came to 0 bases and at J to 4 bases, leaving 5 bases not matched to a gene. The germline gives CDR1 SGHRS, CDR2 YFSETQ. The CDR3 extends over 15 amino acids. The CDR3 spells CASSLGAGAPDTQYF. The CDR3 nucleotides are TGCGCCAGCAGCTTGGGTGCGGGAGCTCCAGATACGCAGTATTTT.

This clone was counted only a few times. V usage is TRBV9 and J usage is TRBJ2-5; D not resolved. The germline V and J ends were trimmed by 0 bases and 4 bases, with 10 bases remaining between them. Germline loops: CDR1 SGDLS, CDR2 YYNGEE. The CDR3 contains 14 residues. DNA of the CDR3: TGTGCCAGCAGCGTAGGCAGGACGGGAGAGACCCAGTACTTC. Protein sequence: CASSVGRTGETQYF.

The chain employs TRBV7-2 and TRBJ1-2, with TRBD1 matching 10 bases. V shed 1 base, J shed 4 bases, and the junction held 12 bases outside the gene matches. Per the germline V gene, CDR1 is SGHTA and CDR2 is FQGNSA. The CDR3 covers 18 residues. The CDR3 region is CASSLVVTGGEGGYGYTF. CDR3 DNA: TGTGCCAGCAGCTTAGTCGTGACAGGGGGCGAGGGTGGCTATGGCTACACCTTC.

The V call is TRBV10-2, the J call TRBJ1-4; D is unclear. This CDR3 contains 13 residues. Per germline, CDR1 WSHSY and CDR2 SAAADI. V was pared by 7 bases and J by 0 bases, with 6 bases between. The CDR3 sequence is CASTAPTNEKLFF. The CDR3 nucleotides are TGCGCCAGCACGGCCCCAACTAATGAAAAACTGTTTTTT.

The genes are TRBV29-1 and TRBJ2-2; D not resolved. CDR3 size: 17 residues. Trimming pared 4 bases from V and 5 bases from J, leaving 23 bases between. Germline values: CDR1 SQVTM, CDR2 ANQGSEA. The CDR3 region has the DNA TGCAGCGTTGTAAGTAGGGCACTAAATGACGCGACCGGGGAGCTGTTTTTT. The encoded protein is CSVVSRALNDATGELFF.

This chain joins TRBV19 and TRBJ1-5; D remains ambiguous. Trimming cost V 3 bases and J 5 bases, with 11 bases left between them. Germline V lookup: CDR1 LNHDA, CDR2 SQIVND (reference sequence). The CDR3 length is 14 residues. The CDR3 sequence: CASSIPYRDQPQHF. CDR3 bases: TGTGCCAGTAGTATTCCTTACAGAGATCAGCCCCAGCATTTT. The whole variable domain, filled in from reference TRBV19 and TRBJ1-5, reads DGGITQSPKYLFRKEGQNVTLSCEQNLNHDAMYWYRQDPGQGLRLIYYSQIVNDFQKGDIAEGYSVSREKKESFPLTVTSAQKNPTAFYLCASSIPYRDQPQHFGDGTRLSIL.

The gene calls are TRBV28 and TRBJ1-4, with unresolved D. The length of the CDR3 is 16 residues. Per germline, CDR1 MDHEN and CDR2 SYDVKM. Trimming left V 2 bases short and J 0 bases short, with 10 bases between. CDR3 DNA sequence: TGTGCCAGCAGTTTAATTACGGCAGCAACTAATGAAAAACTGTTTTTT. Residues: CASSLITAATNEKLFF. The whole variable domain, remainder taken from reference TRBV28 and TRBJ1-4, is DVKVTQSSRYLVKRTGEKVFLECVQDMDHENMFWYRQDPGLGLRLIYFSYDVKMKEKGDIPEGYSVSREKKERFSLILESASTNQTSMYLCASSLITAATNEKLFFGSGTQLSVL.

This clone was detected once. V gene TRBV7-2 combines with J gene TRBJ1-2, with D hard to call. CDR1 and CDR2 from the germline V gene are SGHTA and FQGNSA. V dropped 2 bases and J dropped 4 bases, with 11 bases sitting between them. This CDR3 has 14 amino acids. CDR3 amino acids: CASSLLTELYGYTF. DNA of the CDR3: TGTGCCAGCAGCTTACTCACTGAACTCTATGGCTACACCTTC. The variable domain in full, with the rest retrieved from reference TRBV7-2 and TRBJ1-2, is GAGVSQSPSNKVTEKGKDVELRCDPISGHTALYWYRQSLGQGLEFLIYFQGNSAPDKSGLPSDRFSAERTGGSVSTLTIQRTQQEDSAVYLCASSLLTELYGYTFGSGTRLTVV.

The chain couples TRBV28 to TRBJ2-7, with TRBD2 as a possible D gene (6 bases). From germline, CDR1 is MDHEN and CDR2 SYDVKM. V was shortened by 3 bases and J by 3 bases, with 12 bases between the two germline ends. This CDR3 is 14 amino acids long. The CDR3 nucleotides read TGTGCCAGCAGTTTGGTGGGGGGAAACTACGAGCAGTACTTC. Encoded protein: CASSLVGGNYEQYF.

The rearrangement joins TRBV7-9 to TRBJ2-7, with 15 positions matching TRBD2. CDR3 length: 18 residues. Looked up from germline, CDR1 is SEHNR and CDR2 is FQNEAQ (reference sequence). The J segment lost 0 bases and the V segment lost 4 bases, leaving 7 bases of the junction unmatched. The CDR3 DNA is TGTGCCAGCAGCTGGCCGGGACTAGCGGGAGGCCGCTCCTACGAGCAGTACTTC. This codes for CASSWPGLAGGRSYEQYF.

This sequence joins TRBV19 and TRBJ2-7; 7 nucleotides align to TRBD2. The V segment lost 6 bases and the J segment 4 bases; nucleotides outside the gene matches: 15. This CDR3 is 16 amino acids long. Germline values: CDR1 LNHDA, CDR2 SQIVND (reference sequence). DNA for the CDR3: TGTGCCAGTAGCCGGGGGGTCACGGGAGCGGTTTACGAGCAGTACTTC. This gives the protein CASSRGVTGAVYEQYF.

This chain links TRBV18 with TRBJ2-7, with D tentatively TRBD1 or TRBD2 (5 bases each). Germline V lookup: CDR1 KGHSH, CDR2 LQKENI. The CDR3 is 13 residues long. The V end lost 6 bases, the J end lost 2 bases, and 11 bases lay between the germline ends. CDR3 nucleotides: TGTGCCAGCTCCCAAGGGACCGCCTACGAGCAGTACTTC. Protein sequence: CASSQGTAYEQYF.

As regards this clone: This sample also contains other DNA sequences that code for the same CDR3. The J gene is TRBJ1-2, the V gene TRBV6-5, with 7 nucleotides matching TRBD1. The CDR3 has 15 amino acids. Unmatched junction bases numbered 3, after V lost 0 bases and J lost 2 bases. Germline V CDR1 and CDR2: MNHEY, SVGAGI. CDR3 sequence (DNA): TGTGCCAGCAGTTACTCCCCGGGACAGAACTATGGCTACACCTTC. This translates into CASSYSPGQNYGYTF.

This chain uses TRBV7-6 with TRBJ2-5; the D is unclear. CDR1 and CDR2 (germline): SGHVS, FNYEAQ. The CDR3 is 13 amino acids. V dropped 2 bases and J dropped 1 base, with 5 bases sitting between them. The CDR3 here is CASSLSLQETQYF. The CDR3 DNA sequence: TGTGCCAGCAGCTTATCTCTCCAAGAGACCCAGTACTTC. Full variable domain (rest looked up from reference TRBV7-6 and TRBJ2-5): GAGVSQSPRYKVTKRGQDVALRCDPISGHVSLYWYRQALGQGPEFLTYFNYEAQQDKSGLPNDRFSAERPEGSISTLTIQRTEQRDSAMYRCASSLSLQETQYFGPGTRLLVL.

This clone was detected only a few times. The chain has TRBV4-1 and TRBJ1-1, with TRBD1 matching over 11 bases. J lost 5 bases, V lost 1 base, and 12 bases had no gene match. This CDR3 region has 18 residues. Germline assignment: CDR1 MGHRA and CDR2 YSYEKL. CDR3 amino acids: CASSQGLRTGGPKTEAFF. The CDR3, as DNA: TGCGCCAGCAGCCAAGGACTTAGGACAGGGGGCCCGAAGACTGAAGCTTTCTTT.

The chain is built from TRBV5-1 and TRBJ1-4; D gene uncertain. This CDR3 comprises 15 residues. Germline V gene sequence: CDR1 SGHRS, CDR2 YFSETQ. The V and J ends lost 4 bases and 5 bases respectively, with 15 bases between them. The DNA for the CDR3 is TGCGCCAGCAGCCGGAGAGGATCGGAGAATGAAAAACTGTTTTTT. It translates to CASSRRGSENEKLFF.

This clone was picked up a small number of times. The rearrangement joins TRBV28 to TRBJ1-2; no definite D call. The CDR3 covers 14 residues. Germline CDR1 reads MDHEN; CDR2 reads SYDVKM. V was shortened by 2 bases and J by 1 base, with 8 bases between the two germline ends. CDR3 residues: CASSLRGYNYGYTF. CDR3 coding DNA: TGTGCCAGCAGTTTACGAGGTTATAACTATGGCTACACCTTC.

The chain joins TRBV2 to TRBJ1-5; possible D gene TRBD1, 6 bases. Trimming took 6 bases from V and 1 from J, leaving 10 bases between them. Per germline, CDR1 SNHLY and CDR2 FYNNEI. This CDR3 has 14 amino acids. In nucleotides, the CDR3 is TGTGCCAGCAGGCACAGGGAAAGCAATCAGCCCCAGCATTTT. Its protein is CASRHRESNQPQHF.

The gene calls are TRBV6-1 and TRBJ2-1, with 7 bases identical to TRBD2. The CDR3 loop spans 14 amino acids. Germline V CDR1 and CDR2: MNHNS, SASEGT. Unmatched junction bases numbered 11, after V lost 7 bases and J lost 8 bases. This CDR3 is CASTTWTSSYEQFF. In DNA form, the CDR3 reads TGTGCCAGCACCACATGGACTAGTTCGTATGAGCAGTTCTTC.

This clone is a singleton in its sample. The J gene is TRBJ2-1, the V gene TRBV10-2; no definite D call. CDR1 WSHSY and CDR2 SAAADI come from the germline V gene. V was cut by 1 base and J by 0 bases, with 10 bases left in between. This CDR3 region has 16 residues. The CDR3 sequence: CASSELHGVSYNEQFF. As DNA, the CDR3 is TGCGCCAGCAGTGAGTTGCATGGGGTCTCCTACAATGAGCAGTTCTTC.

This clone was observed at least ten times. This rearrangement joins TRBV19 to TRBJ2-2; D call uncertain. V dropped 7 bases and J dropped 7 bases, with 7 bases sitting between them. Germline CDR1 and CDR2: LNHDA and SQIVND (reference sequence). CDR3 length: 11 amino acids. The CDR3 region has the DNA TGTGCCAGTAATGACGTCGGGGAGCTGTTTTTT. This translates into CASNDVGELFF.

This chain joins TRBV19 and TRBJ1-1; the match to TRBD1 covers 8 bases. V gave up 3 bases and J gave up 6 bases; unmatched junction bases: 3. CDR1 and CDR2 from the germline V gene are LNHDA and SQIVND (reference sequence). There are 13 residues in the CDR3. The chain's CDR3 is CASSISTGAEAFF. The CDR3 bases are TGTGCCAGTAGTATTTCGACAGGGGCTGAAGCTTTCTTT.